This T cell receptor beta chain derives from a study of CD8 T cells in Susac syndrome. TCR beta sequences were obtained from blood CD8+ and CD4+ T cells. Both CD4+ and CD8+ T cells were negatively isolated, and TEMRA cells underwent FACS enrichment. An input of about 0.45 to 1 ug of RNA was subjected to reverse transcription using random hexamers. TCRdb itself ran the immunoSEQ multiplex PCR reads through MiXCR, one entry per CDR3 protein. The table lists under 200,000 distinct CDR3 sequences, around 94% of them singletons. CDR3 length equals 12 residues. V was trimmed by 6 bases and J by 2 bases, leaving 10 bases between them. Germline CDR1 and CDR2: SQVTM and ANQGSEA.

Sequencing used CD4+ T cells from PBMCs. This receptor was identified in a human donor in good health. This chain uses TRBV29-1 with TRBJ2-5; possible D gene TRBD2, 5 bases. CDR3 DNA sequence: TGCAGCGTAAGGACGGGACAAGAGACCCAGTACTTC. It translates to CSVRTGQETQYF.